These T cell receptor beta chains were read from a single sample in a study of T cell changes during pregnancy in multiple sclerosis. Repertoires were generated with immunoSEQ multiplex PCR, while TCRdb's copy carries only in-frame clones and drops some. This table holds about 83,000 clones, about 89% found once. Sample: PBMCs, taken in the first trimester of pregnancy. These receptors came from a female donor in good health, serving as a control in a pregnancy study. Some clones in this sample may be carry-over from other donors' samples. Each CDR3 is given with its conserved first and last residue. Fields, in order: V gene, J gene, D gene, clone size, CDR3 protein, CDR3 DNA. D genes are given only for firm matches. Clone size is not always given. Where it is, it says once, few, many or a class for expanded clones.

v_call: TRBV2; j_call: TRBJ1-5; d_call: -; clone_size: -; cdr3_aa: CASSGGGVSDF; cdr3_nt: TGTGCCAGCAGTGGAGGAGGGGTTTCGGATTTT
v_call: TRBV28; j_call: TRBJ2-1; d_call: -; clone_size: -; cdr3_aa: CASSSHDSYNEQFF; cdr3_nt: TGTGCCAGCAGTTCGCACGACAGCTACAATGAGCAGTTCTTC
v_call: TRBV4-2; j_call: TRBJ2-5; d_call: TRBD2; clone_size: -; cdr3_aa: CASSQVGGITNLYQETQYF; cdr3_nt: TGTGCCAGCAGCCAAGTCGGGGGGATAACTAATCTTTACCAAGAGACCCAGTACTTC
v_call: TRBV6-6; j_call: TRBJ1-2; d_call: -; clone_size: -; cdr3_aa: CASSYETSYGYTF; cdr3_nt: TGTGCCAGCAGTTATGAGACAAGCTATGGCTACACCTTC
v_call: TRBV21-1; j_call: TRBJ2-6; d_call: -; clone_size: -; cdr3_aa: CASSKRRDSGANVLTF; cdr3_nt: TGTGCCAGCAGCAAGAGGAGAGACTCTGGGGCCAACGTCCTGACTTTC
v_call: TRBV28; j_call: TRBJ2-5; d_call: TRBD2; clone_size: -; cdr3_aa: CASTGLAGMASGRETQYF; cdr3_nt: TGTGCCAGCACGGGACTAGCGGGAATGGCCTCTGGGAGGGAGACCCAGTACTTC
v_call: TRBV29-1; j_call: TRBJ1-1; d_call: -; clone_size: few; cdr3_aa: CSAEENEAFF; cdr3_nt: TGCAGCGCCGAGGAGAATGAAGCTTTCTTT
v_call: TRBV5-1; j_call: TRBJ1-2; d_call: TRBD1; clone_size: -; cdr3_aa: CASSLGDRGTGYTF; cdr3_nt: TGCGCCAGCAGCCTCGGGGACAGGGGGACTGGCTACACCTTC
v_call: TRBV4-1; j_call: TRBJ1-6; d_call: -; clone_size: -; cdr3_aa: CASSQERGYNSPLHF; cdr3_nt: TGCGCCAGCAGCCAAGAACGGGGCTATAATTCACCCCTCCACTTT
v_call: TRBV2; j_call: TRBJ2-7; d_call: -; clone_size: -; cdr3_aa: CASSGLAQPSYEQYF; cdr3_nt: TGTGCCAGCAGTGGTCTAGCCCAACCCTCCTACGAGCAGTACTTC
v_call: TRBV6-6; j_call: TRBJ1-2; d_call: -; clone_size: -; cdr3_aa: CATSDKKNYGYTF; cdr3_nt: TGTGCCACCTCGGACAAAAAAAACTATGGCTACACCTTC
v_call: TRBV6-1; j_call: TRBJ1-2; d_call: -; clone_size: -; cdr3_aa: CASSEAGGGYGYTF; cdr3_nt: TGTGCCAGCAGTGAAGCGGGCGGGGGTTATGGCTACACCTTC
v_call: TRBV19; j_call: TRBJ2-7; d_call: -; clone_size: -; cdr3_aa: CASSIADRSYEQYF; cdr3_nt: TGTGCCAGTAGTATAGCCGACAGGTCCTACGAGCAGTACTTC
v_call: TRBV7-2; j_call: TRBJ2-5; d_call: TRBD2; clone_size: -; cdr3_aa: CASSLGGLAEETQYF; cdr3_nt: TGTGCCAGCAGCTTAGGAGGACTAGCGGAAGAGACCCAGTACTTC
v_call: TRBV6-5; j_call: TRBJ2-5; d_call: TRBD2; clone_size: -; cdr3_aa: CASSYNGGDPETQYF; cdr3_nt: TGTGCCAGCAGTTATAATGGGGGGGACCCAGAGACCCAGTACTTC
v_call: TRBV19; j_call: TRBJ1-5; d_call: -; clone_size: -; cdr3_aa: CASSWGVSPQHF; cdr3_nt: TGTGCCAGTAGTTGGGGGGTCTCCCCCCAGCATTTT
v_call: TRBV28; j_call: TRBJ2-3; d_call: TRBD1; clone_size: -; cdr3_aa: CASSSNRRQGPGDTQYF; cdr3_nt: TGTGCCAGCAGTTCGAATCGGAGACAGGGCCCGGGAGATACGCAGTATTTT
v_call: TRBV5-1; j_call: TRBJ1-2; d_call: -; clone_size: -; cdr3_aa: CASSSPGRGNGYTF; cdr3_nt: TGCGCCAGCAGCTCCCCCGGGAGGGGGAACGGCTACACCTTC
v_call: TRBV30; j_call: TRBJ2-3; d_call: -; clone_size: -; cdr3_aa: CACVPREETQYF; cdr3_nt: TGTGCCTGCGTCCCGAGAGAAGAGACGCAGTATTTT
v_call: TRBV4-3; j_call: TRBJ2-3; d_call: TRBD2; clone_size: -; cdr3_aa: CASSQDRAGAITDTQYF; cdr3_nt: TGCGCCAGCAGCCAAGATCGAGCGGGAGCCATCACAGATACGCAGTATTTT
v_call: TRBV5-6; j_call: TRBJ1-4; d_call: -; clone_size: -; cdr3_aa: CASSSPGGSLEKLFF; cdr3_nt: TGTGCCAGCAGCTCCCCGGGAGGCAGCCTTGAAAAACTGTTTTTT
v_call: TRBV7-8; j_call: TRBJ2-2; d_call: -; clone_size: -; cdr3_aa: CASSLAGKGELFF; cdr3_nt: TGTGCCAGCAGCTTAGCCGGGAAGGGGGAGCTGTTTTTT
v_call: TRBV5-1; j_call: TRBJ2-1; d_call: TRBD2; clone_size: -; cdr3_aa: CASSLVAGPYNEQFF; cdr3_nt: TGCGCCAGCAGCTTGGTAGCGGGACCCTACAATGAGCAGTTCTTC
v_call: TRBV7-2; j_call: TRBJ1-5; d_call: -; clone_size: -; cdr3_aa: CASSQVDSNQPQHF; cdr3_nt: TGTGCCAGCAGCCAGGTCGATAGCAATCAGCCCCAGCATTTT
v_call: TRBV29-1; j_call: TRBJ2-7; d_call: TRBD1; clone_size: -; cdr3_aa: CSVGQGAYEQYF; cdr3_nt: TGCAGCGTTGGACAGGGGGCCTACGAGCAGTACTTC
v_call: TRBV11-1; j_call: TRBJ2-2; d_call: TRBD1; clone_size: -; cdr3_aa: CASSFRTGSGELFF; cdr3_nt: TGTGCCAGCAGCTTTAGGACAGGATCCGGGGAGCTGTTTTTT
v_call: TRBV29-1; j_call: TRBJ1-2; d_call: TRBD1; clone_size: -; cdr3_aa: CSAGDSPLFGYTF; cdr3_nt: TGCAGCGCAGGGGACAGCCCTCTGTTTGGCTACACCTTC
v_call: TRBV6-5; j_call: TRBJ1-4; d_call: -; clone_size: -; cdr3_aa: CASKGGGVGNEKLFF; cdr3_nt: TGTGCCAGCAAGGGAGGCGGGGTAGGAAATGAAAAACTGTTTTTT
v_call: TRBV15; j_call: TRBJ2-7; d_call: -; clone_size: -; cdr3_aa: CATSRAESYEQYF; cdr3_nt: TGTGCCACCAGCAGGGCCGAAAGCTACGAGCAGTACTTC
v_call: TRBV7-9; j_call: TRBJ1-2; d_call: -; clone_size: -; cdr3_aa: CASSPTTGPGYTF; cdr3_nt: TGTGCCAGCAGCCCTACGACAGGACCCGGCTACACCTTC
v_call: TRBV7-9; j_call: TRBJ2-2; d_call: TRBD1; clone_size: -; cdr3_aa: CASSRQGGTGELFF; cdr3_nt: TGTGCCAGCAGCCGACAGGGTGGCACCGGGGAGCTGTTTTTT
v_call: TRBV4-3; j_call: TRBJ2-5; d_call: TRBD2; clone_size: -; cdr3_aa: CASSQDLAVAGVQETQYF; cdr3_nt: TGCGCCAGCAGCCAAGATTTGGCGGTAGCGGGAGTCCAAGAGACCCAGTACTTC
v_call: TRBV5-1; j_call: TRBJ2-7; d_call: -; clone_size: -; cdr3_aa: CASSYPPSEQYF; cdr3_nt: TGCGCCAGCAGCTACCCCCCTAGCGAGCAGTACTTC
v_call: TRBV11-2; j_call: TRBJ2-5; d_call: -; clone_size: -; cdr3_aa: CASRKRVGAQETQYF; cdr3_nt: TGTGCCAGCAGGAAACGGGTTGGGGCTCAAGAGACCCAGTACTTC
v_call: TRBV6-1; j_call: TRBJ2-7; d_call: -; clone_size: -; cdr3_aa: CASSEIGPSSYEQYF; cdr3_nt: TGTGCCAGCAGTGAAATTGGGCCGAGCTCCTACGAGCAGTACTTC
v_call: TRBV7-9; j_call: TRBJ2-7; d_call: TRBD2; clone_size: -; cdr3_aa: CASSPAGGYEQYF; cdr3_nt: TGTGCCAGCAGTCCCGCGGGGGGCTACGAGCAGTACTTC
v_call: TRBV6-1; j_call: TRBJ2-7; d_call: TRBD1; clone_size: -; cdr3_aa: CASSEAITGVGYEQYF; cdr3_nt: TGTGCCAGCAGTGAAGCCATTACAGGGGTCGGCTACGAGCAGTACTTC
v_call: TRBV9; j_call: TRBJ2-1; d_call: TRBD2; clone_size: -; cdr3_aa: CASSSPGTTNEQFF; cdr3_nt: TGTGCCAGCAGCTCCCCCGGGACTACCAATGAGCAGTTCTTC
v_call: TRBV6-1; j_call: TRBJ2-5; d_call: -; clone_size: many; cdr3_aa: CASSEAMGSPETQYF; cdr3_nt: TGTGCCAGCAGTGAAGCGATGGGTAGCCCAGAGACCCAGTACTTC
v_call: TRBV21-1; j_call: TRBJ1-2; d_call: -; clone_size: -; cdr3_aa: CASSRPGARDKYGYTF; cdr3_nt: TGTGCCAGCAGCCGGCCAGGGGCCCGCGATAAATACGGCTACACCTTC
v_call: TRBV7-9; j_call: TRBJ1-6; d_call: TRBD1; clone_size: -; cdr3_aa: CASSFLAPRTGKDSPLHF; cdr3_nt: TGTGCCAGCAGCTTTCTTGCCCCTCGGACAGGGAAGGACTCACCCCTCCACTTT
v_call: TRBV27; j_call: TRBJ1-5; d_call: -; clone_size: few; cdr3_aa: CASSLFRASNQPQHF; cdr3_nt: TGTGCCAGCAGTTTATTCAGGGCGAGCAATCAGCCCCAGCATTTT
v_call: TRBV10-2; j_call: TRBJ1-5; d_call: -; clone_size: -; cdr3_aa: CASRTSSNQPQHF; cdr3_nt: TGCGCCAGCAGAACGAGTAGCAATCAGCCCCAGCATTTT
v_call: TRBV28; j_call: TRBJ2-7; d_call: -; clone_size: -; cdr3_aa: CAGMDSAGYEQYF; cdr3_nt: TGTGCCGGAATGGATAGCGCCGGCTACGAGCAGTACTTC
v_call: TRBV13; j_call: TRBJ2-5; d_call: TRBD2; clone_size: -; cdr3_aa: CASSLRVGGAEETQYF; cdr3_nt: TGTGCCAGCAGCTTACGTGTCGGGGGGGCTGAGGAGACCCAGTACTTC
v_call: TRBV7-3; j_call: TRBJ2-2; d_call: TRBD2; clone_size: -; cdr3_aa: CASTSLAGGPHTNTGELFF; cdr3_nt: TGTGCCAGCACCTCCTTAGCGGGAGGGCCACATACGAACACCGGGGAGCTGTTTTTT
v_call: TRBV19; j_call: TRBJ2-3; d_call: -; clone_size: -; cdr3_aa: CASSILAGDTQYF; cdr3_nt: TGTGCCAGTAGTATTCTAGCTGGGGATACGCAGTATTTT
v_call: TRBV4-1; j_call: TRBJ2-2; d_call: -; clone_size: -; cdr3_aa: CASSQGRSNTGELFF; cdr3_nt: TGCGCCAGCAGCCAAGGAAGAAGCAACACCGGGGAGCTGTTTTTT